The clone carrying this T cell receptor (beta chain) was seen repeatedly, ten times or more. Researchers made TCR cDNA using 5'RACE template switching, and this step added a universal primer site and UMIs. TCRdb recomputed calls from the 5' RACE reads with MiXCR, one row per CDR3 protein. The sample comprises 250,000 or so distinct CDR3 sequences, approximately 3.5% of which are singletons, and around 19% rests with the top ten. The data were obtained in a study of T cells after yellow fever vaccination. The germline V gene has CDR1 LGHDT and CDR2 YNNKEL (reference sequence). This CDR3 is 14 amino acids long. Trimming shortened V by 4 bases and J by 4 bases, and 10 bases separated the two germline ends.

Sequenced material: PBMCs, taken 15 days after the yellow fever booster vaccination. The TCR comes from a man aged 18-30 years who received the YFV17D yellow fever vaccine. The gene calls are TRBV3-1 and TRBJ2-2; D is unclear. The CDR3 DNA reads as TGTGCCAGCAGCCTCGACGTTGTCACCGGGGAGCTGTTTTTT. It is translated as CASSLDVVTGELFF.